This record covers a single T cell receptor beta chain. This entry is derived from a study of T-cell reconstitution after alpha-beta-depleted transplantation in children. V lost 6 bases, J lost 5 bases, and 7 bases stayed unmatched. The CDR3 has 13 residues. Germline V gene sequence: CDR1 MDHEN, CDR2 SYDVKM. During its preparation, the TCRbeta library received unique molecular identifiers. In TCRdb, the PCR reads were re-called with MiXCR into one record per CDR3 protein. The data hold roughly 400,000 distinct CDR3 sequences, with over 40% observed a single time. Here the sequenced sample was PBMCs, taken before TCRalphabeta/CD19-depleted stem cell transplant. The TCR sequence derives from a girl aged 2 to 10 with aplastic anemia, due to receive a stem cell transplant. The gene calls are TRBV28 and TRBJ2-7; 7 nucleotides align to TRBD1. CDR3 sequence reads: CASRGQWFNEQYF. DNA of the CDR3: TGTGCCAGCAGGGGACAGTGGTTCAACGAGCAGTACTTC.